The 14 T cell receptor beta chains presented below share a single source sample, sequenced in a study of blood T cell repertoires in COVID-19 (dated by TCRdb to about 2020). Library generation was performed with the immunoSEQ multiplex PCR assay. TCRdb carries this immuneACCESS record with in-frame sequences only. Its versions omit some clonotypes, under half of them owing to an unresolved V gene in the studies checked, with the rest unexplained. This sample gives about 220,000 clones in total; 70% to 85% of them show up just once. The ten largest make up approximately 1.4% of the sample. Sequenced: PBMCs or T cells enriched from blood (not recorded which). All receptors derive from a woman aged 35 to 49 with acute COVID-19.

V usage is TRBV7-2 and J usage is TRBJ1-1; D is perhaps TRBD1 (6 bases). The CDR3 runs 13 residues. Germline assignment: CDR1 SGHTA and CDR2 FQGNSA. Trimming shortened V by 10 bases and J by 3 bases, and 15 bases separated the two germline ends. The CDR3 sequence: CATRRGGDTEAFF. The CDR3, as DNA: TGTGCCACCAGGAGGGGGGGTGACACTGAAGCTTTCTTT.

This clone was counted a few times. The J gene is TRBJ2-5, the V gene TRBV7-9, with 7 bases matching TRBD2. Germline V lookup: CDR1 SEHNR, CDR2 FQNEAQ (reference sequence). V was clipped by 1 base and J by 5 bases; unmatched bases: 7. The CDR3 consists of 15 residues. In DNA, the CDR3 is TGTGCCAGCAGCTTAGTTTCTAGCGGAAGGGAGACCCAGTACTTC. Translating gives CASSLVSSGRETQYF.

This clone appeared a few times. The CDR3 DNA is TGTGCCAGCAGCTTCCCCCGGGAAGGGGAGCAGTTCTTC. Its translation: CASSFPREGEQFF. The chain uses TRBV7-2 and TRBJ2-1; a weak D match, TRBD2 (5 bases). Germline V gives CDR1 SGHTA, CDR2 FQGNSA. V was trimmed by 3 bases and J by 10 bases, leaving 13 bases between them. The CDR3 is 13 amino acids.

This clone was counted only a few times. The chain uses TRBV19 and TRBJ2-7; weak D call: TRBD2 (6 bases). CDR1 and CDR2 (germline): LNHDA, SQIVND (reference sequence). V lost 1 base and J 5 bases, leaving 15 bases between the germline ends. The CDR3 loop spans 15 amino acids. The CDR3 DNA reads TGTGCCAGTAGTATAGTGGCTAGTCGGGGGAACGAGCAGTACTTC. Its translation is CASSIVASRGNEQYF. The whole variable domain, filled in from reference TRBV19 and TRBJ2-7, reads DGGITQSPKYLFRKEGQNVTLSCEQNLNHDAMYWYRQDPGQGLRLIYYSQIVNDFQKGDIAEGYSVSREKKESFPLTVTSAQKNPTAFYLCASSIVASRGNEQYFGPGTRLTVT.

This chain joins TRBV30 and TRBJ1-2, with D hard to call. This CDR3 region has 13 residues. The V end lost 5 bases, the J end lost 1 base, and 11 bases lay between the germline ends. Germline lookup yields CDR1 GTSNPN and CDR2 SVGIG (reference sequence). The CDR3 sequence: CAWELSLNYGYTF. In nucleotides, the CDR3 is TGTGCCTGGGAACTTTCTCTTAACTATGGCTACACCTTC.

This rearrangement joins TRBV19 to TRBJ1-5; no reliable D call. The CDR3 sequence is 15 residues long. V lost 0 bases and J 6 bases, leaving 12 bases between the germline ends. CDR1 LNHDA and CDR2 SQIVND come from the germline V gene (reference sequence). CDR3 nucleotide sequence: TGTGCCAGTAGTATAGACGAGGGTTGGAGTCAGCCCCAGCATTTT. This sequence encodes CASSIDEGWSQPQHF.

The chain carries TRBV18 and TRBJ1-4, with TRBD1 as a possible D gene (6 bases). This CDR3 comprises 17 residues. V was clipped by 3 bases and J by 7 bases, with 21 bases between them. In germline, CDR1 is KGHSH, CDR2 LQKENI. The CDR3 DNA reads as TGTGCCAGCTCACCTCCCGACAGGCCTCTTGCGGGTGAAAAACTGTTTTTT. Amino acid sequence: CASSPPDRPLAGEKLFF.

The J gene is TRBJ2-7, the V gene TRBV3-1 (or the pseudogene TRBV3-2); 7 bases are a match to TRBD1. The germline gives CDR1 LGHDT, CDR2 YNNKEL (reference sequence). The CDR3 is 14 residues long. Trimming cost V 4 bases and J 0 bases; bases outside gene matches: 3. Written as DNA, the CDR3 is TGTGCCAGCAGCCCCCGACAGGGCTCCTACGAGCAGTACTTC. Amino acids: CASSPRQGSYEQYF.

The CDR3 protein is CASSLGPRGRTEAFF. CDR3 DNA sequence: TGTGCCAGCAGCTTAGGTCCCAGGGGGCGTACTGAAGCTTTCTTT. This chain joins TRBV11-2 and TRBJ1-1; 8 bases agree with TRBD1. With V trimmed by 1 base and J by 5 bases, 6 bases remained unmatched. The V gene's germline CDR1 is SGHAT and CDR2 FQNNGV. The CDR3 is 15 amino acids.

On this clone: The germline gene is not matched at one end of the junction; a read error may be the cause. V is TRBV6-5 and J is TRBJ1-2; the match to TRBD1 covers 10 bases. CDR1 and CDR2 (germline): MNHEY, SVGAGI. CDR3 length: 15 amino acids. The CDR3 spells CAGSGQGDINYGYTF. The DNA of the CDR3 is TGTGCCGGCAGCGGACAGGGGGATATCAACTATGGCTACACCTTC.

The chain uses TRBV16 and TRBJ1-1; D might be TRBD1 (6 bases). The germline V gene has CDR1 KGHSY and CDR2 FQNENV. V lost 2 bases and J 5 bases, leaving 12 bases between the germline ends. The CDR3 runs 14 residues. The CDR3 sequence: CASSQDRMRTEAFF. The CDR3 bases are TGTGCCAGCAGCCAAGACAGGATGAGAACTGAAGCTTTCTTT.

V usage is TRBV2 and J usage is TRBJ2-2, with no clear D. This CDR3 is 16 amino acids long. Trimming shortened V by 6 bases and J by 2 bases, and 16 bases separated the two germline ends. Germline CDR1 reads SNHLY; CDR2 reads FYNNEI. CDR3 in amino acids: CASRNRIPINTGELFF. The CDR3 nucleotides are TGTGCCAGCAGGAATAGAATACCCATAAACACCGGGGAGCTGTTTTTT.

The V and J genes are TRBV30 and TRBJ2-7; D is possibly TRBD2 (5 bases). Trimming cost V 3 bases and J 3 bases, with 18 bases left between them. Germline CDR1 is GTSNPN and CDR2 is SVGIG (reference sequence). The CDR3 sequence is 15 residues long. CDR3 nucleotide sequence: TGTGCCTGGAGCCCGAGAGGGAAAAATTACTACGAGCAGTACTTC. It is translated as CAWSPRGKNYYEQYF.

The V and J genes are TRBV1 and TRBJ2-3; the listed D gene, TRBD2, was not tested against the DNA. TRBV1 is annotated as a pseudogene. The CDR3 runs to 16 residues. The chain's CDR3 is CTSSQETVPHTDTQYF. The CDR3 DNA is TGCACCAGCAGCCAAGAGACTGTCCCCCACACAGATACGCAGTATTTT.